These 14 T cell receptor beta chains share one sample of origin, sequenced in a study of T cell clones after liver transplantation. Generated by immunoSEQ multiplex PCR, the TCRdb table keeps only in-frame clones and is missing some. The data show approximately 75,000 clones, 80% seen once. Sample: CD4+ T cells from blood, taken 12 months after liver transplant. All receptors derive from a human patient who received a liver transplant. Some T cells may have originated in the graft donor.

V usage is TRBV19 and J usage is TRBJ2-1; 11 bases are shared with TRBD2. Losses at the gene ends were 5 bases for V and 12 bases for J; bases not matched to a gene: 30. Germline CDR1 LNHDA, CDR2 SQIVND (reference sequence). CDR3 size: 21 residues. CDR3 sequence reads: CASSAFGLAGDNQWGPMRQFF. Written as DNA, the CDR3 is TGTGCCAGTAGTGCCTTTGGACTAGCGGGCGACAACCAATGGGGGCCAATGAGGCAGTTCTTC.

The chain joins TRBV6-5 to TRBJ2-6; the D is unclear. Trimming shortened V by 4 bases and J by 0 bases, and 10 bases separated the two germline ends. Germline CDR1 reads MNHEY; CDR2 reads SVGAGI. CDR3 length equals 16 residues. The CDR3 coding sequence is TGTGCCAGCAGTTCAGTTACGAGCTCTGGGGCCAACGTCCTGACTTTC. This encodes CASSSVTSSGANVLTF.

This clone was observed a few times. The V gene is TRBV18, the J gene TRBJ1-2, with a possible D match to TRBD1 (5 bases). The ends were cut back, 4 bases at V and 4 bases at J, with 13 bases in the middle. In germline, CDR1 is KGHSH, CDR2 LQKENI. The CDR3 is 14 amino acids. CDR3 residues: CASSRITGGYGYTF. In nucleotides, the CDR3 is TGTGCCAGCTCACGGATTACTGGGGGCTATGGCTACACCTTC.

This chain connects TRBV10-3 to TRBJ1-2, with D unclear. Germline V gives CDR1 ENHRY, CDR2 SYGVKD. This CDR3 comprises 15 residues. V was shortened by 1 base and J by 7 bases, with 16 bases between the two germline ends. The CDR3 DNA reads TGTGCCATCAGTGAGTTGGACCCGCGCCGGGGTGGCTACACCTTC. This translates into CAISELDPRRGGYTF.

This clone was seen more than once but under ten times. V and J are TRBV13 and TRBJ1-2; D ambiguous. Looked up from germline, CDR1 is PRHDT and CDR2 is FYEKMQ (reference sequence). The CDR3 contains 13 residues. Trimming pared 5 bases from V and 8 bases from J, leaving 15 bases between. CDR3 sequence: CASSPHGVLGYTF. DNA for the CDR3: TGTGCCAGCAGCCCCCACGGCGTATTGGGCTACACCTTC.

V usage is TRBV5-1 and J usage is TRBJ1-2; 7 positions match TRBD1. Germline V gene sequence: CDR1 SGHRS, CDR2 YFSETQ. J gave up 5 bases and V 4 bases, and 5 bases lay outside the gene matches. The CDR3 covers 13 residues. The CDR3 loop reads CASSRGQQYGYTF. The CDR3 DNA follows: TGCGCCAGCAGCCGGGGACAGCAATATGGCTACACCTTC.

The rearrangement joins TRBV30 to TRBJ2-3, with D possibly matching TRBD1 (6 bases). Germline V gene data show CDR1 as GTSNPN and CDR2 as SVGIG (reference sequence). Trimming took 2 bases from V and 2 from J, leaving 11 bases between them. CDR3 size: 14 residues. CDR3 region: CAWSRGQFTDTQYF. In DNA form, the CDR3 reads TGTGCCTGGAGTCGAGGACAGTTCACAGATACGCAGTATTTT. Combining the CDR3 with reference TRBV30 and TRBJ2-3 gives the whole variable domain SQTIHQWPATLVQPVGSPLSLECTVEGTSNPNLYWYRQAAGRGLQLLFYSVGIGQISSEVPQNLSASRPQDRQFILSSKKLLLSDSGFYLCAWSRGQFTDTQYFGPGTRLTVL.

The rearrangement links TRBV25-1 to TRBJ1-4; TRBD1 matches 9 bases. The CDR3 is 15 residues long. Germline CDR1 reads MGHDK; CDR2 reads SYGVNS. V trimming: 4 bases; J trimming: 8 bases; junction bases outside the gene matches: 8. In DNA, the CDR3 is TGTGCCAGCAGTGGCCTCGGGACAGGGTGGGAAAAACTGTTTTTT. Its translation: CASSGLGTGWEKLFF.

The chain combines TRBV4-1 with TRBJ2-3; 16 bases match TRBD2. CDR3 length: 20 residues. V gave up 4 bases and J gave up 2 bases; unmatched junction bases: 12. The germline V gene encodes CDR1 MGHRA and CDR2 YSYEKL. CDR3 sequence (DNA): TGCGCCAGCAGCCGAGAGTCCGGGACTAGCGGGAGGGCCTTCACAGATACGCAGTATTTT. As protein: CASSRESGTSGRAFTDTQYF.

V gene TRBV30 combines with J gene TRBJ2-1; 10 bases agree with TRBD2. Germline V gene data show CDR1 as GTSNPN and CDR2 as SVGIG (reference sequence). This CDR3 is built from 16 residues. The J segment lost 4 bases and the V segment lost 0 bases, leaving 6 bases of the junction unmatched. The CDR3 loop reads CAWSVRTSGTYNEQFF. In DNA form, the CDR3 reads TGTGCCTGGAGTGTACGGACTAGCGGAACTTACAATGAGCAGTTCTTC.

The rearrangement links TRBV9 to TRBJ2-7, with no clear D. Germline V gene sequence: CDR1 SGDLS, CDR2 YYNGEE. This CDR3 contains 15 residues. V was pared by 5 bases and J by 0 bases, with 15 bases between. The CDR3 here is CASSRLAEYSYEQYF. The CDR3 region has the DNA TGTGCCAGCAGTCGCTTGGCGGAGTACTCCTACGAGCAGTACTTC.

CDR3 bases: TGTGCCAGCAGGCCCCGCAGGGGCGATGAGCAGTTCTTC. Its protein product is CASRPRRGDEQFF. This chain connects TRBV28 to TRBJ2-1; possible D gene TRBD1, 6 bases. In germline, CDR1 is MDHEN, CDR2 SYDVKM. The CDR3 is 13 amino acids. V was trimmed by 6 bases and J by 8 bases, leaving 14 bases between them.

The rearrangement joins TRBV6-6 to TRBJ2-7; D is perhaps TRBD1 (6 bases). Trimming stripped 8 bases from V and 0 bases from J, with 14 bases between. The germline V gene has CDR1 MNHNY and CDR2 SVGAGI (reference sequence). This CDR3 contains 14 residues. CDR3 nucleotide sequence: TGTGCCAGCTACCAGGGGTACTCCTCCTACGAGCAGTACTTC. It specifies CASYQGYSSYEQYF.

Here the CDR3 DNA reads TGTGCCAGCCGTACACCAATTAAGTTTGGGGTTAATGAGCAGTTCTTC. It yields the protein CASRTPIKFGVNEQFF. The V gene is TRBV2, the J gene TRBJ2-1; D remains ambiguous. The germline V gene encodes CDR1 SNHLY and CDR2 FYNNEI. The CDR3 sequence is 16 residues long. Between the trimmed V and J ends, which lost 8 bases and 7 bases, there was a span of 24 bases.